The 27 T cell receptor beta chains below come from one sample, sequenced in a study of early T cells in non-severe SARS-CoV-2 infection. MiXCR, applied by TCRdb to the 5' RACE reads, yields one record per CDR3 protein. The sample has tens of thousands of distinct CDR3 sequences; 6.2% are singletons. This material consisted of whole blood, taken at baseline. Source of these receptors: an adult who was a healthcare worker with PCR-confirmed SARS-CoV-2 infection or an uninfected control (not recorded which).

This clonotype was picked up many times. The chain links TRBV29-1 to TRBJ2-1; 9 nucleotides match TRBD1. The junction had 5 bases not matched to a gene; V was cut back by 0 bases and J by 8 bases. This CDR3 is 14 amino acids long. Germline CDR1 SQVTM, CDR2 ANQGSEA. The CDR3 loop reads CSVEDRDRVYEQFF. For the CDR3, the DNA is TGCAGCGTTGAAGATCGGGACAGGGTCTATGAGCAGTTCTTC.

This clonotype was detected a few times. The chain joins TRBV7-8 to TRBJ2-6; D is undetermined. The V gene's germline CDR1 is SGHVS and CDR2 FQNEAQ. V lost 5 bases and J 4 bases, leaving 9 bases between the germline ends. The CDR3 is 14 residues long. The CDR3, as DNA: TGTGCCAGCAGCCCTGAGGCCGGGGCCAACGTCCTGACTTTC. Protein: CASSPEAGANVLTF.

This clonotype was seen ten or more times. The chain combines TRBV7-9 with TRBJ1-1; TRBD1 matches 12 bases. Germline V gene sequence: CDR1 SEHNR, CDR2 FQNEAQ (reference sequence). This CDR3 is built from 16 residues. The ends lost 5 bases at V and 3 bases at J; junction bases unmatched: 7. The chain's CDR3 is CASSPGTGGRDTEAFF. The CDR3 DNA follows: TGTGCCAGCAGCCCAGGGACAGGGGGCAGGGACACTGAAGCTTTCTTT.

This chain uses TRBV3-1 with TRBJ2-3, with 7 nucleotides matching TRBD2. The CDR3 sequence is 15 residues long. The V gene's germline CDR1 is LGHDT and CDR2 YNNKEL (reference sequence). Trimming cost V 2 bases and J 1 base; bases outside gene matches: 3. The CDR3 loop is CASSQQSGGTDTQYF. CDR3 DNA sequence: TGTGCCAGCAGCCAACAGAGCGGGGGCACAGATACGCAGTATTTT.

This clonotype was picked up many times. The rearrangement joins TRBV18 to TRBJ1-4; TRBD1 matches 7 bases. CDR1 and CDR2 from the germline V gene are KGHSH and LQKENI. This CDR3 spans 13 amino acids. Trimming cost V 3 bases and J 8 bases; bases outside gene matches: 3. The CDR3 reads CASSPTGAEKLFF. The CDR3 bases are TGTGCCAGCTCACCCACAGGGGCGGAAAAACTGTTTTTT.

The CDR3 sequence: CASRLTGPGELFF. The DNA for the CDR3 is TGCGCCAGCAGGCTCACAGGGCCAGGGGAGCTGTTTTTT. The chain couples TRBV10-2 to TRBJ2-2, with D possibly TRBD1 on 6 matching bases. Trimming took 6 bases from V and 8 from J, leaving 13 bases between them. The germline V gene encodes CDR1 WSHSY and CDR2 SAAADI. The CDR3 extends over 13 amino acids.

In its sample, this clonotype was seen many times. The gene calls are TRBV20-1 and TRBJ2-1; D unclear. This CDR3 is 12 amino acids long. Germline CDR1 reads DFQATT; CDR2 reads SNEGSKA (reference sequence). Trimming stripped 3 bases from V and 3 bases from J, with 6 bases between. CDR3 nucleotide sequence: TGCAGTGCTAGGTCCCACTACAATGAGCAGTTCTTC. Translating gives CSARSHYNEQFF.

The genes are TRBV5-4 and TRBJ2-2, with D perhaps TRBD1 (5 bases). Germline CDR1 and CDR2: SGHNT and YYREEE (reference sequence). Deletions cut 0 bases from V and 4 bases from J, with 7 bases between. CDR3 size: 14 residues. The CDR3 spells CASSLVQGTGELFF. The CDR3 nucleotides are TGTGCCAGCAGCTTGGTCCAGGGCACCGGGGAGCTGTTTTTT.

V is TRBV28 and J is TRBJ2-3, with TRBD2 matching over 9 bases. The CDR3 length is 14 residues. Germline CDR1 and CDR2: MDHEN and SYDVKM. V lost 3 bases to trimming and J lost 3 bases; unmatched junction nucleotides: 1. The CDR3 reads CASSFLAGTDTQYF. The CDR3 nucleotides read TGTGCCAGCAGTTTCCTAGCGGGAACAGATACGCAGTATTTT.

This chain links TRBV27 with TRBJ2-2; perhaps TRBD1 as D (6 bases). The CDR3 spans 17 residues. In germline, CDR1 is MNHEY, CDR2 SMNVEV (reference sequence). Trimming took off 0 bases at V and 3 bases at J, with 14 bases between the two ends. CDR3 nucleotide sequence: TGTGCCAGCAGTTTATCATGGGGGCTAATGGACACCGGGGAGCTGTTTTTT. Translation: CASSLSWGLMDTGELFF.

This chain uses TRBV28 with TRBJ2-5; D might be TRBD1 (5 bases). Looked up from germline, CDR1 is MDHEN and CDR2 is SYDVKM. The CDR3 runs to 14 residues. The V end was cut by 5 bases, the J end by 5 bases, with 15 bases between. The CDR3 region has the DNA TGTGCCAGCAGTGGGGCCAGGGTTCGGGAGACCCAGTACTTC. It translates to CASSGARVRETQYF.

This clonotype was counted many times. The genes are TRBV27 and TRBJ1-1; the D is unclear. CDR1 is MNHEY, CDR2 SMNVEV, per germline (reference sequence). The CDR3 loop spans 13 amino acids. The V end lost 6 bases, the J end lost 3 bases, and 11 bases lay between the germline ends. CDR3 nucleotides: TGTGCCAGCAGCCATACGTGGGACACTGAAGCTTTCTTT. This sequence encodes CASSHTWDTEAFF.

This clonotype showed up many times. The V call is TRBV5-1, the J call TRBJ1-1; D unclear. The CDR3 has 15 amino acids. CDR1 is SGHRS and CDR2 is YFSETQ in the germline V gene. Trimming cost V 0 bases and J 1 base, with 10 bases left between them. In nucleotides, the CDR3 is TGCGCCAGCAGCTTGGATGGGCGCACGAACACTGAAGCTTTCTTT. Its translation is CASSLDGRTNTEAFF.

In its sample, this clonotype was seen many times. The chain carries TRBV7-2 and TRBJ1-4; D not certain. The ends were cut back, 5 bases at V and 7 bases at J, with 14 bases in the middle. The CDR3 loop spans 14 amino acids. Germline CDR1 SGHTA, CDR2 FQGNSA. CDR3 coding DNA: TGTGCCAGCAGCCCTGCCCTTAACAGTGAAAAACTGTTTTTT. Encoded protein: CASSPALNSEKLFF. Using reference TRBV7-2 and TRBJ1-4 for the parts outside the CDR3, the full variable domain is GAGVSQSPSNKVTEKGKDVELRCDPISGHTALYWYRQSLGQGLEFLIYFQGNSAPDKSGLPSDRFSAERTGGSVSTLTIQRTQQEDSAVYLCASSPALNSEKLFFGSGTQLSVL.

This chain uses TRBV7-6 with TRBJ1-1; a possible D gene is TRBD1 (6 bases). The length of the CDR3 is 15 residues. Trimming removed 0 bases from V and 2 bases from J, with 10 bases in between. The germline V gene encodes CDR1 SGHVS and CDR2 FNYEAQ. DNA of the CDR3: TGTGCCAGCAGCTTAGCGAGACAGGCAAACACTGAAGCTTTCTTT. As protein: CASSLARQANTEAFF. The full variable domain, with the rest looked up from reference TRBV7-6 and TRBJ1-1, is GAGVSQSPRYKVTKRGQDVALRCDPISGHVSLYWYRQALGQGPEFLTYFNYEAQQDKSGLPNDRFSAERPEGSISTLTIQRTEQRDSAMYRCASSLARQANTEAFFGQGTRLTVV.

The V and J genes are TRBV7-2 and TRBJ1-2; D not resolved. Germline CDR1 is SGHTA and CDR2 is FQGNSA. CDR3 length equals 14 residues. The V end was cut by 5 bases, the J end by 4 bases, with 14 bases between. The DNA of the CDR3 is TGTGCCAGCAGCCGCGGTAACAGCTTCTATGGCTACACCTTC. The encoded protein is CASSRGNSFYGYTF. The full variable domain, in which reference TRBV7-2 and TRBJ1-2 provide the parts outside the CDR3, is GAGVSQSPSNKVTEKGKDVELRCDPISGHTALYWYRQSLGQGLEFLIYFQGNSAPDKSGLPSDRFSAERTGGSVSTLTIQRTQQEDSAVYLCASSRGNSFYGYTFGSGTRLTVV.

This clonotype has at least ten counts. The chain employs TRBV29-1 and TRBJ1-2; D is perhaps TRBD1 (5 bases). Looked up from germline, CDR1 is SQVTM and CDR2 is ANQGSEA. This CDR3 has 12 residues. Trimming took 0 bases from V and 9 from J, leaving 11 bases between them. The CDR3 DNA follows: TGCAGCGTTGAAGATCCGAACAGGAGCTACACCTTC. Its translation: CSVEDPNRSYTF.

This clonotype was seen a handful of times. The chain joins TRBV20-1 to TRBJ2-1, with D perhaps given as TRBD1 or TRBD2 (5 bases each). Germline loops: CDR1 DFQATT, CDR2 SNEGSKA (reference sequence). The V and J ends lost 5 bases and 9 bases respectively, with 17 bases between them. The CDR3 has 13 amino acids. The CDR3 reads CSAVIRDGSEQFF. In DNA, the CDR3 is TGCAGTGCTGTGATCCGGGACGGTAGTGAGCAGTTCTTC.

This clonotype was seen ten or more times. V is TRBV7-2 and J is TRBJ2-5, with D uncertain. Germline V gene data show CDR1 as SGHTA and CDR2 as FQGNSA. This CDR3 has 14 amino acids. The germline V and J ends were trimmed by 1 base and 4 bases, with 10 bases remaining between them. The CDR3 spells CASSLEVGRETQYF. The CDR3 region has the DNA TGTGCCAGCAGCTTAGAGGTGGGTCGAGAGACCCAGTACTTC.

This clonotype was seen only a few times. V gene TRBV12-3 or TRBV12-4 combines with J gene TRBJ1-6, with unresolved D. This CDR3 region has 13 residues. V lost 5 bases and J lost 7, with 9 bases in between. The CDR3 DNA reads TGTGCCAGCAGTACCGGACTCAATTCACCCCTCCACTTT. Protein sequence: CASSTGLNSPLHF.

This clonotype has a handful of counts. The chain has TRBV6-5 and TRBJ1-1, with a weak D call TRBD1 (6 bases). Germline V gene lookup returns CDR1 MNHEY and CDR2 SVGAGI. Trimming stripped 5 bases from V and 5 bases from J, with 18 bases between. CDR3 length equals 15 residues. The CDR3 DNA sequence: TGTGCCAGCAGTCAACAACAGGGTTGGGGGACTGAAGCTTTCTTT. Translated: CASSQQQGWGTEAFF.

In its sample, this clonotype was seen many times. CDR3: CASSPRRAGDTGELFF. The CDR3 region has the DNA TGTGCCAGCAGTCCCCGAAGAGCGGGGGACACCGGGGAGCTGTTTTTT. The rearrangement joins TRBV28 to TRBJ2-2, with TRBD2 identical over 8 bases. The CDR3 has 16 amino acids. CDR1 and CDR2 (germline): MDHEN, SYDVKM. The V and J ends lost 5 bases and 3 bases, in that order; junction bases with no gene match: 8.

This clonotype has just a few counts. The rearrangement links TRBV7-8 to TRBJ2-5, with D perhaps matching TRBD1 (5 bases). The CDR3 extends over 14 amino acids. Germline values: CDR1 SGHVS, CDR2 FQNEAQ. V was clipped by 5 bases and J by 0 bases, with 10 bases between them. This chain's CDR3 is CASSPRQYQETQYF. DNA of the CDR3: TGTGCCAGCAGCCCGAGACAGTACCAAGAGACCCAGTACTTC.

Only a few counts were recorded for this clonotype. The rearrangement joins TRBV14 to TRBJ2-1, with TRBD2 matching over 8 bases. V trimming: 4 bases; J trimming: 9 bases; junction bases outside the gene matches: 8. The CDR3 is 14 amino acids. Germline CDR1 SGHDN, CDR2 FVKESK. The DNA of the CDR3 is TGTGCCAGCAGCCCCTTAGCGGGAAGGTTTGAGCAGTTCTTC. Translated: CASSPLAGRFEQFF.

This clonotype came up many times. The V and J genes are TRBV5-1 and TRBJ2-3; D gene ambiguous. The CDR3 covers 15 residues. The V and J ends lost 1 base and 4 bases respectively, with 13 bases between them. Germline CDR1 SGHRS, CDR2 YFSETQ. The CDR3, as DNA: TGCGCCAGCAGCTTGAGCGCAAACCCGGCAGATACGCAGTATTTT. Encoded protein: CASSLSANPADTQYF.

This sequence joins TRBV5-4 and TRBJ2-7, with 12 bases fitting TRBD2. Losses at the gene ends were 5 bases for V and 5 bases for J; bases not matched to a gene: 8. Germline V gene sequence: CDR1 SGHNT, CDR2 YYREEE (reference sequence). This CDR3 is 15 amino acids long. The CDR3 nucleotides are TGTGCCAGCAGTTCTCTAGCGGGAGGGCCCGACGAGCAGTACTTC. Translated: CASSSLAGGPDEQYF.

This clonotype was found many times. The rearrangement uses TRBV6-2 or TRBV6-3 and TRBJ2-2, with D possibly matching TRBD2 (5 bases). This CDR3 is built from 15 residues. Germline-derived CDR1 and CDR2 are MNHEY and SVGEGT. V lost 5 bases, J lost 5 bases, and 15 bases lay in between. The CDR3 coding sequence is TGTGCCAGCAGTGTTAGGACTCCCCGGACCGGGGAGCTGTTTTTT. Translation gives CASSVRTPRTGELFF.